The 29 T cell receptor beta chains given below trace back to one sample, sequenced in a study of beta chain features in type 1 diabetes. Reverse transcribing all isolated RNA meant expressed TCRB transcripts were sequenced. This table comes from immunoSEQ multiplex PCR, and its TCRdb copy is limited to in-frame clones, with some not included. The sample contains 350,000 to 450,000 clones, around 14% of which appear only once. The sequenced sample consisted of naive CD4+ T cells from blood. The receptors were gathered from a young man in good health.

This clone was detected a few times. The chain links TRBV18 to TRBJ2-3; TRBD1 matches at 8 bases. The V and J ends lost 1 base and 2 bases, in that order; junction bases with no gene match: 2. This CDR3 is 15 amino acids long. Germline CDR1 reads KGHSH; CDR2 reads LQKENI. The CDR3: CASSPQQGATDTQYF. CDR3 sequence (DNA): TGTGCCAGCTCACCACAGCAGGGGGCCACAGATACGCAGTATTTT.

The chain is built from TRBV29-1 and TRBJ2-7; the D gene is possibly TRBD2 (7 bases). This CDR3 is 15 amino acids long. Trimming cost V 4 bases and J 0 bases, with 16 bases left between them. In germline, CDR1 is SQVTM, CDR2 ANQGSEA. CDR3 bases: TGCAGCGTTGCCGGGGGGCGCAGGAGCTCCTACGAGCAGTACTTC. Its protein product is CSVAGGRRSSYEQYF.

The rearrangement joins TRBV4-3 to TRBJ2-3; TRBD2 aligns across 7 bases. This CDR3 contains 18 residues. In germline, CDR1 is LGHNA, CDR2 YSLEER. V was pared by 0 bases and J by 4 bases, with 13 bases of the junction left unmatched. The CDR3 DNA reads TGCGCCAGCAGCCAAGATCCTCGGGGGAGGGCGTTGGCAGATACGCAGTATTTT. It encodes CASSQDPRGRALADTQYF.

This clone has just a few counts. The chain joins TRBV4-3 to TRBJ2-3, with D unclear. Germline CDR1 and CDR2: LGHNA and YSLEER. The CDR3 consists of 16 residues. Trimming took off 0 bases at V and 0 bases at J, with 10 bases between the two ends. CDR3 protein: CASSQETGSSTDTQYF. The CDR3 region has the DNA TGCGCCAGCAGCCAAGAAACGGGTAGTAGCACAGATACGCAGTATTTT.

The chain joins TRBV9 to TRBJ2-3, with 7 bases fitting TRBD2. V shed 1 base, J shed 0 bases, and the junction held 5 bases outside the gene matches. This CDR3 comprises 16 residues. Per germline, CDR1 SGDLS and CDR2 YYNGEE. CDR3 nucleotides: TGTGCCAGCAGCGTATCTAGCGGATCTAGCACAGATACGCAGTATTTT. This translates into CASSVSSGSSTDTQYF.

The CDR3 reads CASSSPGGDIQYF. The CDR3 bases are TGTGCCAGCAGCTCACCTGGGGGTGACATTCAGTACTTC. The chain employs TRBV5-4 and TRBJ2-4; D is tentatively TRBD1 or TRBD2 (5 bases each). In germline, CDR1 is SGHNT, CDR2 YYREEE (reference sequence). Trimming stripped 3 bases from V and 8 bases from J, with 12 bases between. CDR3 length: 13 amino acids.

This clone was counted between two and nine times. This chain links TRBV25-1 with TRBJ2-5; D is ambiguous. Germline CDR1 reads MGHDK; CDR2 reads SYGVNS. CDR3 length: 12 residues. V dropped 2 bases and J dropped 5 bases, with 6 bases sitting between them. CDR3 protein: CASSEVGETQYF. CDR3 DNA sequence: TGTGCCAGCAGTGAAGTCGGGGAGACCCAGTACTTC.

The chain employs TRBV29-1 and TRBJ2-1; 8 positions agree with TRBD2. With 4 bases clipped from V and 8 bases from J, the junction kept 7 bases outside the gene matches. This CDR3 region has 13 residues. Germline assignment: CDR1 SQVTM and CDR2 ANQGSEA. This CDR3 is CSVVRLAGYEQFF. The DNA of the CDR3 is TGCAGCGTTGTAAGGCTAGCGGGTTATGAGCAGTTCTTC.

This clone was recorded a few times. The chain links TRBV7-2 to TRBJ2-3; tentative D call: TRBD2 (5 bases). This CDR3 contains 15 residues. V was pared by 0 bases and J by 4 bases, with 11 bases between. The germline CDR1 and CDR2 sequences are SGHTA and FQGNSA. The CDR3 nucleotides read TGTGCCAGCAGCTTAGCGACGGTACTAGCAGATACGCAGTATTTT. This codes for CASSLATVLADTQYF.

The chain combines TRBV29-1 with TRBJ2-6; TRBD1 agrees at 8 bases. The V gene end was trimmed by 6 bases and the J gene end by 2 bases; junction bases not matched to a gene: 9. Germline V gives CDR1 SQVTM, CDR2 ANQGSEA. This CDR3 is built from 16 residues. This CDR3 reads CSVIGPGGAGANVLTF. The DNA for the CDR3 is TGCAGCGTGATTGGGCCAGGGGGCGCTGGGGCCAACGTCCTGACTTTC.

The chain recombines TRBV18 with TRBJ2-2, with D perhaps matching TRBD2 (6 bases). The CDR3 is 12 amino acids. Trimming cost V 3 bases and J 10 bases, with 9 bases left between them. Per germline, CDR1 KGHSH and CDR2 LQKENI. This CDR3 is CASSPGLLELFF. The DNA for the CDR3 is TGTGCCAGCTCACCGGGACTCCTGGAGCTGTTTTTT.

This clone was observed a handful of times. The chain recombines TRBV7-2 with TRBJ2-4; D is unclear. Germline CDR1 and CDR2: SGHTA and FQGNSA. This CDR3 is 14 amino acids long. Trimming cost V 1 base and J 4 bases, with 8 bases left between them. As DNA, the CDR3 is TGTGCCAGCAGCTTAGTGCCCAAGAAAAACATTCAGTACTTC. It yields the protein CASSLVPKKNIQYF.

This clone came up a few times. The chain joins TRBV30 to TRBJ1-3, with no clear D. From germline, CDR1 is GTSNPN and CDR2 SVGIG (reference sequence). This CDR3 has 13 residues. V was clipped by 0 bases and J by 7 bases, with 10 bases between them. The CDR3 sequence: CAWSVLVENTIYF. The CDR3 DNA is TGTGCCTGGAGTGTACTGGTCGAGAACACCATATATTTT.

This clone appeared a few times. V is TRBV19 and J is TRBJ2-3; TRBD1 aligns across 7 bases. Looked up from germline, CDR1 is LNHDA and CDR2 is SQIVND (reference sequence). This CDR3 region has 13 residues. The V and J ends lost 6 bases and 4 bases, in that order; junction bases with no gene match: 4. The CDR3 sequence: CASRQTGADTQYF. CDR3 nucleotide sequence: TGTGCCAGTAGGCAAACAGGGGCAGATACGCAGTATTTT.

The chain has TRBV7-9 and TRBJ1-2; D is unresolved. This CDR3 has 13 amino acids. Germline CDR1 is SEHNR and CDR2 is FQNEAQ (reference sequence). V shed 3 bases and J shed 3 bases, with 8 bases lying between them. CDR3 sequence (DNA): TGTGCCAGCAGCTTCCGCAAGTACTATGGCTACACCTTC. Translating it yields CASSFRKYYGYTF.

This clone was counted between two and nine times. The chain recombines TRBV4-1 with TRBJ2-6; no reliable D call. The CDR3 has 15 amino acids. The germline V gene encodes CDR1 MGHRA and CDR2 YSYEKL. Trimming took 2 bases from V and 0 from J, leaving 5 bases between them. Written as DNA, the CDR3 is TGCGCCAGCAGCCAATACCCCTCTGGGGCCAACGTCCTGACTTTC. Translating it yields CASSQYPSGANVLTF.

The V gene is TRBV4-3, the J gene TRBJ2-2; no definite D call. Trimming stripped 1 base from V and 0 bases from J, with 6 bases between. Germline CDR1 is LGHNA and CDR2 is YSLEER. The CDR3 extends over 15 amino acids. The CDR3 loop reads CASSQVLSNTGELFF. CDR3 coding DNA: TGCGCCAGCAGCCAAGTCTTATCGAACACCGGGGAGCTGTTTTTT.

CDR3 coding DNA: TGTGCCTGGGGGACAGGGACGTCGCAGTATTTT. Its translation: CAWGTGTSQYF. This chain joins TRBV30 and TRBJ2-3, with TRBD1 matching over 9 bases. The V gene's germline CDR1 is GTSNPN and CDR2 SVGIG (reference sequence). J lost 10 bases, V lost 5 bases, and 4 bases had no gene match. The CDR3 covers 11 residues. The whole variable domain, filled in from reference TRBV30 and TRBJ2-3, reads SQTIHQWPATLVQPVGSPLSLECTVEGTSNPNLYWYRQAAGRGLQLLFYSVGIGQISSEVPQNLSASRPQDRQFILSSKKLLLSDSGFYLCAWGTGTSQYFGPGTRLTVL.

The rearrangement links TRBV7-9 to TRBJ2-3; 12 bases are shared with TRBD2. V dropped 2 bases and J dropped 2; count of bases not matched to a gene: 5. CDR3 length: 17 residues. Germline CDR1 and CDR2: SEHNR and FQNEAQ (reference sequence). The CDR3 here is CASSLRRTSGATDTQYF. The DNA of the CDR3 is TGTGCCAGCAGCTTACGTCGGACTAGCGGGGCCACAGATACGCAGTATTTT.

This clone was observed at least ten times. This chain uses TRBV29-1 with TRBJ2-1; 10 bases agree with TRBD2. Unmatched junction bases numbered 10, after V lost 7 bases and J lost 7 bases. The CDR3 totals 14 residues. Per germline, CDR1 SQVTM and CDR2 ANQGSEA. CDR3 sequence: CSGLDLAGVNEQFF. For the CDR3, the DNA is TGCAGCGGCCTAGATCTAGCGGGAGTAAATGAGCAGTTCTTC.

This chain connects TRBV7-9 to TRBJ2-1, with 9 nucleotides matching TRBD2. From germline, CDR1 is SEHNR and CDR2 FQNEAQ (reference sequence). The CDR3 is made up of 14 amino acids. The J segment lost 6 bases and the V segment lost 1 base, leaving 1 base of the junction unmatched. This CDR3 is CASSLGGLANEQFF. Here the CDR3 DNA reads TGTGCCAGCAGCTTAGGGGGACTAGCCAATGAGCAGTTCTTC.

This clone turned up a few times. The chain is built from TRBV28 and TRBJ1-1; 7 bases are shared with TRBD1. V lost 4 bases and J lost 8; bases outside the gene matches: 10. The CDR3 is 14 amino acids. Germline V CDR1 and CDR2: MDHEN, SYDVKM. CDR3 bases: TGTGCCAGCAGTTCCCTACCGACAGGGTACGAAGCTTTCTTT. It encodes CASSSLPTGYEAFF.

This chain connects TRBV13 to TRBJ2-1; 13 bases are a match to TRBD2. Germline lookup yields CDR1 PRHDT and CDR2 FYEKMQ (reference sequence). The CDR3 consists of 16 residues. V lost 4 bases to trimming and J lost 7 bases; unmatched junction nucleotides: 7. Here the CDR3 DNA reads TGTGCCAGCAGCTCACTAGCGGGAGGGCGAGGGAATGAGCAGTTCTTC. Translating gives CASSSLAGGRGNEQFF.

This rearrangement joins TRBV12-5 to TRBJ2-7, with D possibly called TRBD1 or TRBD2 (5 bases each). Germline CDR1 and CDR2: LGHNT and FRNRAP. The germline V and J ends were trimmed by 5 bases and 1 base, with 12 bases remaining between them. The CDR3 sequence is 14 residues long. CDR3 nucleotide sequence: TGTGCTAGTGGTAGGGACGGATCATCCTACGAGCAGTACGTC. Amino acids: CASGRDGSSYEQYV.

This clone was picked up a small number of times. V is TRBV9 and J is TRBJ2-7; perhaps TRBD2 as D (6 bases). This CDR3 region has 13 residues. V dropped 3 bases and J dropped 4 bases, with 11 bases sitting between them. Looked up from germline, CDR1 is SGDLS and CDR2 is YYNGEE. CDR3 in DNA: TGTGCCAGCAGCGCCGGAGGGGATTACGAGCAGTACTTC. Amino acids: CASSAGGDYEQYF.

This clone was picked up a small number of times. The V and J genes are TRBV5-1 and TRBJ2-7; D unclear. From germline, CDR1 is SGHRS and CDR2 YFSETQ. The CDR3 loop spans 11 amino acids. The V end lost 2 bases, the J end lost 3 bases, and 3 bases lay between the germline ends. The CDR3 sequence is CASSFDYEQYF. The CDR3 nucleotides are TGCGCCAGCAGCTTCGACTACGAGCAGTACTTC.

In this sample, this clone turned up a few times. CDR3 nucleotide sequence: TGTGCCAGCAGACACCTCTCTGGAAACACCATATATTTT. It codes for CASRHLSGNTIYF. The gene calls are TRBV19 and TRBJ1-3; D is unclear. The V gene's germline CDR1 is LNHDA and CDR2 SQIVND (reference sequence). CDR3 length: 13 residues. V lost 9 bases and J lost 0, with 9 bases in between.

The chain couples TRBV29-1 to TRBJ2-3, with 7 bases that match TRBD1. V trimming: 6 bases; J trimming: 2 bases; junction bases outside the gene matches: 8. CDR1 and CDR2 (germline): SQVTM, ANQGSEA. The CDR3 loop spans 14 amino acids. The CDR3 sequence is CSVGDRVNTDTQYF. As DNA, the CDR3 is TGCAGCGTGGGCGACAGGGTAAACACAGATACGCAGTATTTT.

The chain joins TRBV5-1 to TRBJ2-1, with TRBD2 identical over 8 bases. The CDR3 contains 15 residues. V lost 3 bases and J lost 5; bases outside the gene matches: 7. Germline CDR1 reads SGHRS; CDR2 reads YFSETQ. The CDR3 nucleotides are TGCGCCAGCAGCTGGGCCGGGACTAGGGACAATGAGCAGTTCTTC. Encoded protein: CASSWAGTRDNEQFF.